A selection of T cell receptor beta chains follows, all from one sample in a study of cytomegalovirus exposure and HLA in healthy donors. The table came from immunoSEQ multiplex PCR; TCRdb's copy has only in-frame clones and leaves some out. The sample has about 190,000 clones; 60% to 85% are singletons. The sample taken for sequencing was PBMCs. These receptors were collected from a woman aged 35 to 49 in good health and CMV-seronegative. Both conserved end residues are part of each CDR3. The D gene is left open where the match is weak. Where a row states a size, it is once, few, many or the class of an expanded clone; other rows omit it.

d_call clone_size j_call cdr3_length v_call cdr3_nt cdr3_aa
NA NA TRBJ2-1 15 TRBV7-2 TGTGCCAGCAGCTCTATAGGGGGCGGGACGGATGAGCAGTTCTTC CASSSIGGGTDEQFF
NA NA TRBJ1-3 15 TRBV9 TGTGCCAGCAGCGTGCAGGACAAATCTGGAAACACCATATATTTT CASSVQDKSGNTIYF
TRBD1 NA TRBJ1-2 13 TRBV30 TGTGCCTGGAGTGTACAGGGGGCAACGGGCTACACCTTC CAWSVQGATGYTF
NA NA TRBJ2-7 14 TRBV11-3 TGTGCCAGCAGCTTAGAGAGTGCCTCCTACGAGCAGTACTTC CASSLESASYEQYF
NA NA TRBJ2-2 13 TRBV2 TGTGCCTCAGGGATGGAGAAACCCGGGGAGCTGTTTTTT CASGMEKPGELFF
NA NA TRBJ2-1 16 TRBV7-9 TGTGCCAGCAGTGATAGCGGCCGAAGCTCCTACAATGAGCAGTTCTTC CASSDSGRSSYNEQFF
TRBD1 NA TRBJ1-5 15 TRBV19 TGTGCCAGTAGTAAAGTCGGGACAGGGGGCCAGCCCCAGCATTTT CASSKVGTGGQPQHF
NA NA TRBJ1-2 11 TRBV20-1 TGCAGTGCTATAAGGGAGGCTGGCTACACCTTC CSAIREAGYTF
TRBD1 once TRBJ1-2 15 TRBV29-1 TGCAGCGCCCTCAGGGGCTCACAGGGGGCAAGTGGCTACACCTTC CSALRGSQGASGYTF
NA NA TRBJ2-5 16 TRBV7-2 TGTGCCAGCAGCTTAGGTGTGGCGCCAGGCCAAGAGACCCAGTACTTC CASSLGVAPGQETQYF
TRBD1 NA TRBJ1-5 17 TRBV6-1 TGTGCCAGCAGTGCTACCGGGACAGGGGGAAGGAATCAGCCCCAGCATTTT CASSATGTGGRNQPQHF
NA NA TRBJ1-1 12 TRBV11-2 TGTGCCAGCAGCTCTCAGGTGCCTGAAGCTTTCTTT CASSSQVPEAFF
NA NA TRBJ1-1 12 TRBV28 TGTGCCAGCGGACTTTTGAACACTGAAGCTTTCTTT CASGLLNTEAFF
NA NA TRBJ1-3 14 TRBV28 TGTGCCAGCAGTTCAGCAGGTTCTGGAAACACCATATATTTT CASSSAGSGNTIYF
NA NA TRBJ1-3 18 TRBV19 TGTGCCAGTAGTCGAGATTTATTCGGGAGGCCCTCTGGAAACACCATATATTTT CASSRDLFGRPSGNTIYF
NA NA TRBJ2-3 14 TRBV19 TGTGCTAGTAGACTGACTAGTGGCGCAGATACGCAGTATTTT CASRLTSGADTQYF
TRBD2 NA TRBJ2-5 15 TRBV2 TGTGCCAGCAGTGGGGAGCGGGGGTTCCAAGAGACCCAGTACTTC CASSGERGFQETQYF
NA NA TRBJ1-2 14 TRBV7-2 TGTGCCAGCAGCTTAGCAGGGGTAGGCTATGGCTACACCTTC CASSLAGVGYGYTF
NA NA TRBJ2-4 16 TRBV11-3 TGTGCCAGCAGCCCCTTCGGGGTCGTAGCCAAAAACATTCAGTACTTC CASSPFGVVAKNIQYF
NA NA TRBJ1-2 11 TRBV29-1 TGCAGCGTTGTCAGGGGTCATGGCTACACCTTC CSVVRGHGYTF
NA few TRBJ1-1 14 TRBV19 TGTGCCAGTATCTACTCGGGAAGGGACACTGAAGCTTTCTTT CASIYSGRDTEAFF
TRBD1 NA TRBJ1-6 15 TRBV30 TGTGCCTGGAGAAGAGGACAGGGGGTTTATTCACCCCTCCACTTT CAWRRGQGVYSPLHF
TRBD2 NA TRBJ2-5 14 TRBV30 TGTGCCTGGAGTTTGCGGCGGGAGGAGGGGACCCAGTACTTC CAWSLRREEGTQYF
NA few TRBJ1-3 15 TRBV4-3 TGCGCCAGCAGCCTTGCCGTGGGACGGGAGGACACCATATATTTT CASSLAVGREDTIYF
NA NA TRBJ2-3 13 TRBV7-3 TGTGCCAGCAGTCTAGCCGGCCTCAGTACGCAGTATTTT CASSLAGLSTQYF
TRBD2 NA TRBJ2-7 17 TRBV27 TGTGCCAGCACCCCTTCGGGTTTAGCGGGGCGGACCTACGAGCAGTACTTC CASTPSGLAGRTYEQYF
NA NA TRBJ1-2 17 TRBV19 TGTGCCAGTAGTATAGGCCCTAGACGACCAGCTAACTATGGCTACACCTTC CASSIGPRRPANYGYTF
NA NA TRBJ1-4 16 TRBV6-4 TGTGCCAGCAGTGACCAAAGGACAGAGAAACCCCGAAAACTGTTTTTT CASSDQRTEKPRKLFF
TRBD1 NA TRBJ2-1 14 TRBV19 TGTGCCAGCCGGTCGGGACAGCTTTACAATGAGCAGTTCTTC CASRSGQLYNEQFF
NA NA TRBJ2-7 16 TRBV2 TGTGCCGGGTTGGGGACAGGTAGCGGGAGAAACTACGAGCAGTACTTC CAGLGTGSGRNYEQYF
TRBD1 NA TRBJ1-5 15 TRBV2 TGTGCCAGCAGTGTTGGACAGGGGTCCCCTCAGCCCCAGCATTTT CASSVGQGSPQPQHF
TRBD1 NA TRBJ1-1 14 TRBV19 TGTGCCAGTAGTATGACAGGGGGTACCACTGAAGCTTTCTTT CASSMTGGTTEAFF
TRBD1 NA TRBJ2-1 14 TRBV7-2 TGTGCCAGCAGCGGGACAGGCGCCTACAATGAGCAGTTCTTC CASSGTGAYNEQFF
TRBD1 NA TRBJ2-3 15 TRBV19 TGTGCCAGTAGTATGAGGGGGCGTAGCACAGATACGCAGTATTTT CASSMRGRSTDTQYF
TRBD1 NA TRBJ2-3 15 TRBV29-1 TGCAGCGAAAGAAACCGGGACAGGGGCACAGATACGCAGTATTTT CSERNRDRGTDTQYF
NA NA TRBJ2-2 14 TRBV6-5 TGTGCCAGCAGTTACCAACAGAACACCGGGGAGCTGTTTTTT CASSYQQNTGELFF
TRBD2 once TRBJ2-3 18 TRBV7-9 TGTGCCAGCAGCTTAGGGACTAGCGGGAGTAGTAGCACAGATACGCAGTATTTT CASSLGTSGSSSTDTQYF
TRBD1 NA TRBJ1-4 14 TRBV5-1 TGCGCCAGCAGAGCCGGGACAGGGGTCGAAAAACTGTTTTTT CASRAGTGVEKLFF
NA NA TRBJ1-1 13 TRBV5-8 TGTGCCAGCACCTGGGACACTGCCTGCCGGGCTTTCTTT CASTWDTACRAFF
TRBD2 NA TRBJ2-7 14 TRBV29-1 TGCAGCGTCGCTGGACTAGCGGCTACCTACGAGCAGTACTTC CSVAGLAATYEQYF
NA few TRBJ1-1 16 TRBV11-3 TGTGCCAGCAGCTTAATGCAGGGTCAGTGGAACACTGAAGCTTTCTTT CASSLMQGQWNTEAFF
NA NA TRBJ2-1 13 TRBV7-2 TGTGCCAGCAGCCCGGGACTCCAGGGTGAGCAGTTCTTC CASSPGLQGEQFF
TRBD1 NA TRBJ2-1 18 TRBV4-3 TGCGCCAGCAGCCAAGATCTTTTTTGGGGACAGGGTCACAATGAGCAGTTCTTC CASSQDLFWGQGHNEQFF
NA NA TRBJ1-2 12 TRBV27 TGTGCCAGCAGTGCGGACAGCAATGGCTACACCTTC CASSADSNGYTF
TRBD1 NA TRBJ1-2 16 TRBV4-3 TGCGCCAGCAGCCAAGGCACGGGACAGGGCCACTATGGCTACACCTTC CASSQGTGQGHYGYTF
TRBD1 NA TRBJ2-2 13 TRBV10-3 TGTGCCATTTGGGACAGGGACACCGGGGAGCTGTTTTTT CAIWDRDTGELFF
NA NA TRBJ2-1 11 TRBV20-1 TGCAGTGCTAGGGAGTCTGTTGGGCAGTTCTTC CSARESVGQFF
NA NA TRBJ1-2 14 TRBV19 TGTGCCAGTAGTATTTACGAGACTAACTATGGCTACACCTTC CASSIYETNYGYTF
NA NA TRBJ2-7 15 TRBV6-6 TGTGCCAGCAGTTACTCGATGGACAGGAGGGACGAGCAGTACTTC CASSYSMDRRDEQYF
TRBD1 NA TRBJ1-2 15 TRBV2 TGTGCCAGCGGTTGGGGACAGGGGGCGAACTATGGCTACACCTTC CASGWGQGANYGYTF
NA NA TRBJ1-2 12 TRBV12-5 TGTGCTAGTGGTTTGGTCGAGAGTGGCTACACCTTC CASGLVESGYTF
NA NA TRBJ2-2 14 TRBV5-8 TGTGCCAGCAGCTTGGGACACAACACCGGGGAGCTGTTTTTT CASSLGHNTGELFF
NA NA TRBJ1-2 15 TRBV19 TGTGCCAGTAGTATAGCTCTATCACGGGAGTATGGCTACACCTTC CASSIALSREYGYTF
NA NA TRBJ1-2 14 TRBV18 TGTGCCAGCTCACCAAGGACAGACTCCTATGGCTACACCTTC CASSPRTDSYGYTF
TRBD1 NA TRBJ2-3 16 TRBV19 TGTGCCAGTAGTATCTTGGGACAGGGTTTCACAGATACGCAGTATTTT CASSILGQGFTDTQYF
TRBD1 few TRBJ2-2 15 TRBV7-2 TGTGCCAGCAATTTAAAAGGGACAGACACCGGGGAGCTGTTTTTT CASNLKGTDTGELFF
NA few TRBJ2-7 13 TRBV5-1 TGCGCCAGCAGCTTGGGGCCAGGGGACGAGCAGTACTTC CASSLGPGDEQYF